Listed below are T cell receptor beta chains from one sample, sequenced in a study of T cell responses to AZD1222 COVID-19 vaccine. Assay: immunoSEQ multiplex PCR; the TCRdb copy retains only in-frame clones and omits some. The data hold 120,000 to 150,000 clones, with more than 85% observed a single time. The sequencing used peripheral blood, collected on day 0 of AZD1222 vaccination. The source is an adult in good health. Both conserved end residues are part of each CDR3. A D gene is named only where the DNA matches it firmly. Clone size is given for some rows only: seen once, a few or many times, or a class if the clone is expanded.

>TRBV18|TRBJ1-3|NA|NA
TGTGCCAGCTCACGACGGCCCAGGACCTCCTCTGGAAACACCATATATTTT
CASSRRPRTSSGNTIYF
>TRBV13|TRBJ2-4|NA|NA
TGTGCCAGCAGCCCCGGCCTTATAGCCAAAAACATTCAGTACTTC
CASSPGLIAKNIQYF
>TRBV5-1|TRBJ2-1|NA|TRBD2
TGCGCCAGCAGCCCGAGGACTAGCGGGAGGTTTTCCTACAATGAGCAGTTCTTC
CASSPRTSGRFSYNEQFF
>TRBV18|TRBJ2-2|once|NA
TGTGCCAGCTCACCACTGATCGAGACAGGCGGTGTGAACACCGGGGAGCTGTTTTTT
CASSPLIETGGVNTGELFF
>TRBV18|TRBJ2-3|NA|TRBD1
TGTGCCACCCTGGACAGGGGATACACAGATACGCAGTATTTT
CATLDRGYTDTQYF
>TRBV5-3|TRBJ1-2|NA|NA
TGTGCCAGAAGCCTCAACCTAGCTAACTATGGCTACACCTTC
CARSLNLANYGYTF
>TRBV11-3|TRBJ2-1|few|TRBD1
TGTGCCAGCAGCGCCGTAGGGGTCAGGGGGCTGAATGAGCAGTTCTTC
CASSAVGVRGLNEQFF
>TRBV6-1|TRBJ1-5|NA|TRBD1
TGTGCCAGCAGTGATAGGGACAGGGCAAGCAATCAGCCCCAGCATTTT
CASSDRDRASNQPQHF
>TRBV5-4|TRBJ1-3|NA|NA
TGTGCCAGCAGCTTTTTTGGGGGGTCGGGAAACACCATATATTTT
CASSFFGGSGNTIYF
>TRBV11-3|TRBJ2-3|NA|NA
TGTGCCAGCAGCTCCCCTGGGGGAGATACGCAGTATTTT
CASSSPGGDTQYF
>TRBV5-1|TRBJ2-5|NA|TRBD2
TGCGCCAGCAGCCTTCAAGCGGGAGGGCTGGAGACCCAGTACTTC
CASSLQAGGLETQYF
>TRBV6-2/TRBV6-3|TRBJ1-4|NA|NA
TGTGCCAGCAGTTACAACAGGAGTAATGAAAAACTGTTTTTT
CASSYNRSNEKLFF
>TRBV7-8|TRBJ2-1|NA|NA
TGTGCCAGCAGCTTAGCGGAGGGATTCCGTGAGCAGTTCTTC
CASSLAEGFREQFF
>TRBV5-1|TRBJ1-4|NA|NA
TGCGCCAGCAGGCATGGGCAGCAGAATGAAAAACTGTTTTTT
CASRHGQQNEKLFF
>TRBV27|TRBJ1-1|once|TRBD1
TGTGCCAGCAGTCTGACGACAGGGGGCATGACTGAAGCTTTCTTT
CASSLTTGGMTEAFF
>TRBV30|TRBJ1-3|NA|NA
TGTGCCTGGAGTGTTGGATCAATAGCTGGAAACACCATATATTTT
CAWSVGSIAGNTIYF
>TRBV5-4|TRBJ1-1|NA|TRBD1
TGTGCCAGCAGCCTCGGACAGGCCTTTATGAACACTGAAGCTTTCTTT
CASSLGQAFMNTEAFF
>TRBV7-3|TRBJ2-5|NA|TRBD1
TGTGCCAGCAGCCGATCCGGGACAGCTCAAGAGACCCAGTACTTC
CASSRSGTAQETQYF
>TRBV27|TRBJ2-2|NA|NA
TGTGCCAGCCGGACCGGGGGCCCCCACACCGGGGAGCTGTTTTTT
CASRTGGPHTGELFF
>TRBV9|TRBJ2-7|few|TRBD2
TGTGCCAGCAGCGTAGGGACTAGCGGGAATAACGAGCAGTACTTC
CASSVGTSGNNEQYF
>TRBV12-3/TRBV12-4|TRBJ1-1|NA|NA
TGTGCCAGCAGGACGACAGGCTATAATGAAGCTTTCTTT
CASRTTGYNEAFF
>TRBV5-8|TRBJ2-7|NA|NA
TGTGCCAGCAGCTTGGGGCAGACCTCCTACGAGCAGTACTTC
CASSLGQTSYEQYF
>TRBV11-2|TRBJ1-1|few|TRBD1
TGTGCCAGCAGCCCGGGACAGGGGGCCCTCCGGACTGAAGCTTTCTTT
CASSPGQGALRTEAFF
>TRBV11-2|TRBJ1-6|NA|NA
TGTGCCAGCAGCTTAGATGGTTGGGGTTATGATTCACCCCTCCACTTT
CASSLDGWGYDSPLHF
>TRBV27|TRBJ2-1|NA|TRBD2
TGTGCCAGCAGTTTTAGGGCCGGGACTAGGTCCAATGAGCAGTTCTTC
CASSFRAGTRSNEQFF
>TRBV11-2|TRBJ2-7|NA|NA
TGTGCCAGCAGCTTAGTCCCCCTTGGGGGGGCCGGGGAGCAGTACTTC
CASSLVPLGGAGEQYF